These 30 T cell receptor beta chains were sequenced from one sample in a study of T-cell reconstitution after alpha-beta-depleted transplantation in children. Preparation of the TCRbeta library used unique molecular identifiers. TCRdb ran MiXCR on the PCR reads and lists one entry per CDR3 protein. Of 580,000 or so distinct CDR3 sequences listed, under 25% are singletons. Sample: PBMCs, mostly from graft donor cells, taken 360 days after TCRalphabeta/CD19-depleted stem cell transplant. The receptors were sampled from a boy in the first two years of life who had a stem cell transplant for acute myeloid leukemia, so the T cells may come from the graft donor.

There are a few counts of this clonotype. The chain recombines TRBV20-1 with TRBJ2-7, with 8 positions matching TRBD2. This CDR3 has 13 amino acids. The junction had 4 bases not matched to a gene; V was cut back by 6 bases and J by 0 bases. Germline V gene sequence: CDR1 DFQATT, CDR2 SNEGSKA (reference sequence). The CDR3 reads CSALAGSSYEQYV. The CDR3 coding sequence is TGCAGTGCCTTAGCGGGGAGCTCCTACGAGCAGTACGTC.

The V and J genes are TRBV11-2 and TRBJ2-3; tentatively, D is TRBD1 or TRBD2 (6 bases each). Per germline, CDR1 SGHAT and CDR2 FQNNGV. This CDR3 is built from 16 residues. The germline V and J ends were trimmed by 2 bases and 0 bases, with 12 bases remaining between them. CDR3: CASSLRGDISTDTQYF. The CDR3 nucleotides are TGTGCCAGCAGCTTAAGGGGGGACATTAGCACAGATACGCAGTATTTT.

This clonotype was counted a few times. The rearrangement uses TRBV20-1 and TRBJ2-5; 7 positions match TRBD2. Germline V gene sequence: CDR1 DFQATT, CDR2 SNEGSKA (reference sequence). V trimming: 8 bases; J trimming: 1 base; junction bases outside the gene matches: 4. There are 12 residues in the CDR3. CDR3 region: CSTRGFQETQYF. DNA for the CDR3: TGCAGTACGCGGGGGTTCCAAGAGACCCAGTACTTC.

This clonotype has only a few counts. V gene TRBV15 combines with J gene TRBJ2-7, with D uncertain. Trimming took off 0 bases at V and 4 bases at J, with 10 bases between the two ends. This CDR3 is 14 amino acids long. The germline gives CDR1 LNHNV, CDR2 YYDKDF (reference sequence). CDR3 region: CATSRDVGNYEQYV. CDR3 coding DNA: TGTGCCACCAGCAGAGATGTGGGGAATTACGAGCAGTACGTC.

V is TRBV7-9 and J is TRBJ1-1, with no clear D. CDR1 and CDR2 (germline): SEHNR, FQNEAQ (reference sequence). The CDR3 totals 15 residues. V lost 1 base and J 2 bases, leaving 11 bases between the germline ends. The CDR3 here is CASSLGGWANTEAFF. In DNA, the CDR3 is TGTGCCAGCAGCTTAGGGGGTTGGGCCAACACTGAAGCTTTCTTT.

The V gene is TRBV24-1, the J gene TRBJ2-5, with 11 bases lining up with TRBD1. The CDR3 length is 16 residues. The germline V gene encodes CDR1 KGHDR and CDR2 SFDVKD. After removal of 7 bases from V and 1 base from J, the junction contained 7 bases not matched to a gene. The CDR3 reads CATRPGTGGFQETQYF. The CDR3 DNA follows: TGTGCCACCAGACCAGGGACAGGGGGATTCCAAGAGACCCAGTACTTC.

In its sample, this clonotype was seen many times. V gene TRBV15 combines with J gene TRBJ2-3, with D perhaps TRBD1 (5 bases). Germline values: CDR1 LNHNV, CDR2 YYDKDF (reference sequence). CDR3 length: 16 amino acids. With 1 base removed from V and 1 base from J, the gap between germline ends came to 12 bases. The CDR3 region has the DNA TGTGCCACCAGCAGAGGACAGTCCTGGGGCACAGATACGCAGTATTTT. It yields the protein CATSRGQSWGTDTQYF.

There are many counts of this clonotype. The rearrangement joins TRBV6-5 to TRBJ2-6; weak D call: TRBD2 (5 bases). V gave up 2 bases and J gave up 0 bases, with 11 bases separating them. Germline V gene data show CDR1 as MNHEY and CDR2 as SVGAGI. This CDR3 has 17 amino acids. In DNA form, the CDR3 reads TGTGCCAGCAGTTACGAGGGAAAAAGCTCTGGGGCCAACGTCCTGACTTTC. It encodes CASSYEGKSSGANVLTF.

This clonotype was counted at least ten times. This chain links TRBV12-3 or TRBV12-4 with TRBJ2-5; no clear D gene. The CDR3 totals 13 residues. Trimming shortened V by 3 bases and J by 4 bases, and 9 bases separated the two germline ends. The CDR3: CASSFGKPETQYF. The CDR3 DNA is TGTGCCAGCAGTTTTGGGAAGCCAGAGACCCAGTACTTC.

This clonotype was seen at least ten times. The J gene is TRBJ2-2, the V gene TRBV7-6, with 7 bases lining up with TRBD1. Looked up from germline, CDR1 is SGHVS and CDR2 is FNYEAQ. The CDR3 totals 17 residues. Trimming took 0 bases from V and 1 from J; bases not matched to a gene: 5. CDR3 region: CASSLADRTGNTGELFF. Here the CDR3 DNA reads TGTGCCAGCAGCTTAGCGGATCGGACAGGGAACACCGGGGAGCTGTTTTTT. Variable domain in full (rest from reference TRBV7-6 and TRBJ2-2): GAGVSQSPRYKVTKRGQDVALRCDPISGHVSLYWYRQALGQGPEFLTYFNYEAQQDKSGLPNDRFSAERPEGSISTLTIQRTEQRDSAMYRCASSLADRTGNTGELFFGEGSRLTVL.

This clonotype was observed many times. The gene calls are TRBV20-1 and TRBJ1-6; D is perhaps TRBD1 (5 bases). Looked up from germline, CDR1 is DFQATT and CDR2 is SNEGSKA (reference sequence). Trimming removed 3 bases at V and 2 bases at J, with 8 bases between. The CDR3 is made up of 14 amino acids. The CDR3 sequence: CSASGTPYNSPLHF. The CDR3 DNA is TGCAGTGCTAGCGGGACTCCCTATAATTCACCCCTCCACTTT.

The J gene is TRBJ2-3, the V gene TRBV20-1; perhaps TRBD1 as D (6 bases). Germline V gives CDR1 DFQATT, CDR2 SNEGSKA (reference sequence). This CDR3 has 14 residues. The germline V and J ends were trimmed by 6 bases and 6 bases, with 19 bases remaining between them. CDR3 residues: CSALRGMGLDTQYF. The CDR3 DNA sequence: TGCAGTGCCCTAAGGGGGATGGGGCTTGATACGCAGTATTTT.

This clonotype has more than one count but fewer than ten. V gene TRBV6-1 combines with J gene TRBJ1-1; 9 bases are a match to TRBD1. Germline-derived CDR1 and CDR2 are MNHNS and SASEGT. CDR3 length: 13 amino acids. V lost 7 bases, J lost 8 bases, and 8 bases stayed unmatched. This CDR3 reads CASNLYRGREAFF. CDR3 in DNA: TGTGCCAGCAACCTTTACAGGGGGCGAGAAGCTTTCTTT.

In this sample, this clonotype turned up a few times. The chain combines TRBV5-1 with TRBJ2-5; D is undetermined. V lost 4 bases and J 4 bases, leaving 20 bases between the germline ends. Per the germline V gene, CDR1 is SGHRS and CDR2 is YFSETQ. The CDR3 spans 16 residues. The CDR3: CASSPYPFGRAETQYF. DNA of the CDR3: TGCGCCAGCAGCCCCTATCCCTTCGGAAGGGCAGAGACCCAGTACTTC.

This clonotype was picked up a small number of times. The chain joins TRBV15 to TRBJ2-4; D may be TRBD1 (6 bases). Trimming shortened V by 0 bases and J by 2 bases, and 14 bases separated the two germline ends. This CDR3 is built from 17 residues. In germline, CDR1 is LNHNV, CDR2 YYDKDF (reference sequence). As DNA, the CDR3 is TGTGCCACCAGCAGAGAGAGGTCAGGGGTATCCAAAAACATTCAGTACTTC. This translates into CATSRERSGVSKNIQYF.

This chain connects TRBV7-2 to TRBJ1-1, with 9 bases matching TRBD1. The CDR3 is 13 residues long. CDR1 is SGHTA, CDR2 FQGNSA, per germline. With 6 bases clipped from V and 13 bases from J, the junction kept 12 bases outside the gene matches. CDR3 bases: TGTGCCAGCAGAGAAAACAGGGGGCGCTGGGTTTTCTTT. It encodes CASRENRGRWVFF.

V gene TRBV20-1 combines with J gene TRBJ2-7; D gene ambiguous. CDR3 length equals 12 residues. CDR1 and CDR2 from the germline V gene are DFQATT and SNEGSKA (reference sequence). For the CDR3, the DNA is TGCAATCCGACCGAAAGCTCCTACGAGCAGTACGTC. Translation: CNPTESSYEQYV.

The chain is built from TRBV18 and TRBJ2-3; D may be TRBD2 (6 bases). There are 14 residues in the CDR3. The V gene's germline CDR1 is KGHSH and CDR2 LQKENI. The V end was cut by 4 bases, the J end by 5 bases, with 13 bases between. The CDR3 nucleotides read TGTGCCAGCTCACGGATGACTAGAAGAGATACGCAGTATTTT. As protein: CASSRMTRRDTQYF.

The chain has TRBV20-1 and TRBJ2-7; possibly TRBD1 for D (6 bases). The germline V gene has CDR1 DFQATT and CDR2 SNEGSKA (reference sequence). The CDR3 extends over 14 amino acids. Trimming took off 0 bases at V and 3 bases at J, with 12 bases between the two ends. CDR3 residues: CSARDRQASYEQYF. The CDR3 region has the DNA TGCAGTGCTAGAGATCGACAGGCCAGCTACGAGCAGTACTTC.

The chain combines TRBV7-3 with TRBJ2-4, with TRBD1 identical over 9 bases. The CDR3 is 14 residues long. CDR1 and CDR2 from the germline V gene are SGHTA and FQGTGA. Trimming took 5 bases from V and 5 from J; bases not matched to a gene: 4. CDR3 amino acids: CASSATGGENIQYF. In DNA form, the CDR3 reads TGTGCCAGCAGCGCTACAGGGGGCGAAAACATTCAGTACTTC.

CDR3 protein: CASSEDFKNTEAFF. The CDR3 DNA sequence: TGTGCCAGCAGTGAAGATTTTAAGAACACTGAAGCTTTCTTT. This chain joins TRBV25-1 and TRBJ1-1; no definite D call. From germline, CDR1 is MGHDK and CDR2 SYGVNS. CDR3 size: 14 residues. Trimming removed 2 bases at V and 1 base at J, with 8 bases between.

At least ten counts were recorded for this clonotype. The chain joins TRBV11-3 to TRBJ2-1, with no clear D. Germline lookup yields CDR1 SGHNT and CDR2 YENEEA. Trimming stripped 5 bases from V and 0 bases from J, with 14 bases between. The CDR3 spans 16 residues. The CDR3 reads CASSPLGPSSYNEQFF. In nucleotides, the CDR3 is TGTGCCAGCAGCCCTCTAGGCCCAAGCTCCTACAATGAGCAGTTCTTC.

This chain joins TRBV5-1 and TRBJ2-3; TRBD1 matches 9 bases. V gave up 3 bases and J gave up 3 bases; unmatched junction bases: 5. This CDR3 region has 15 residues. The germline V gene has CDR1 SGHRS and CDR2 YFSETQ. The CDR3 loop is CASSWDRVSTDTQYF. Here the CDR3 DNA reads TGCGCCAGCAGCTGGGACAGGGTTAGTACAGATACGCAGTATTTT. Combining the CDR3 with reference TRBV5-1 and TRBJ2-3 gives the whole variable domain KAGVTQTPRYLIKTRGQQVTLSCSPISGHRSVSWYQQTPGQGLQFLFEYFSETQRNKGNFPGRFSGRQFSNSRSEMNVSTLELGDSALYLCASSWDRVSTDTQYFGPGTRLTVL.

The table lists this clonotype with a count of one. The chain joins TRBV28 to TRBJ2-5; D perhaps matches TRBD2 (7 bases). The germline V gene encodes CDR1 MDHEN and CDR2 SYDVKM. Deletions cut 2 bases from V and 5 bases from J, with 15 bases between. This CDR3 spans 15 amino acids. The CDR3 here is CASSLAGGRRETQYF. The CDR3 bases are TGTGCCAGCAGTTTAGCCGGGGGGCGTCGTGAGACCCAGTACTTC.

This chain links TRBV20-1 with TRBJ2-4; tentatively, D is TRBD2 (6 bases). The CDR3 is 16 amino acids. From germline, CDR1 is DFQATT and CDR2 SNEGSKA (reference sequence). The CDR3 DNA reads as TGCTGCGCGGCGAGAGCGGGCGGAGTAGCCAAAAACATTCAGTACTTC. Protein: CCAARAGGVAKNIQYF.

This chain uses TRBV20-1 with TRBJ1-2, with 8 bases that match TRBD1. The V gene's germline CDR1 is DFQATT and CDR2 SNEGSKA (reference sequence). The CDR3 consists of 13 residues. After removal of 5 bases from V and 8 bases from J, the junction contained 10 bases not matched to a gene. The CDR3 bases are TGCAGTGCTCGCCGGACAGGGAGGTTAGGCTACACCTTC. Residues: CSARRTGRLGYTF.

The chain carries TRBV7-2 and TRBJ2-1, with 7 positions matching TRBD2. V trimming: 7 bases; J trimming: 2 bases; junction bases outside the gene matches: 8. Germline assignment: CDR1 SGHTA and CDR2 FQGNSA. This CDR3 contains 15 residues. The CDR3 loop is CASTLGRGAYNEQFF. DNA for the CDR3: TGTGCCAGCACTCTAGGGAGGGGAGCCTACAATGAGCAGTTCTTC.

This clonotype was seen only a few times. The chain has TRBV27 and TRBJ2-7, with TRBD1 matching over 8 bases. This CDR3 spans 15 amino acids. V trimming: 4 bases; J trimming: 1 base; junction bases outside the gene matches: 6. Germline loops: CDR1 MNHEY, CDR2 SMNVEV (reference sequence). Here the CDR3 reads CASSSDRETSYEQYF. The CDR3 region has the DNA TGTGCCAGCAGTTCGGACAGGGAAACATCCTACGAGCAGTACTTC.

There are many counts of this clonotype. The genes are TRBV9 and TRBJ2-1, with D possibly being TRBD1 or TRBD2 (6 bases each). Germline assignment: CDR1 SGDLS and CDR2 YYNGEE. V dropped 5 bases and J dropped 0 bases, with 12 bases sitting between them. The length of the CDR3 is 15 residues. The CDR3 protein is CASSVEGGSYNEQFF. CDR3 DNA sequence: TGTGCCAGCAGTGTCGAGGGGGGCTCCTACAATGAGCAGTTCTTC.

This clonotype appeared many times. The chain recombines TRBV20-1 with TRBJ2-2, with TRBD1 matching over 7 bases. Germline CDR1 DFQATT, CDR2 SNEGSKA (reference sequence). This CDR3 region has 14 residues. V lost 2 bases and J lost 4; bases outside the gene matches: 4. CDR3 in amino acids: CSARRGPVTGELFF. The CDR3 DNA reads TGCAGTGCTAGAAGGGGGCCTGTCACCGGGGAGCTGTTTTTT.